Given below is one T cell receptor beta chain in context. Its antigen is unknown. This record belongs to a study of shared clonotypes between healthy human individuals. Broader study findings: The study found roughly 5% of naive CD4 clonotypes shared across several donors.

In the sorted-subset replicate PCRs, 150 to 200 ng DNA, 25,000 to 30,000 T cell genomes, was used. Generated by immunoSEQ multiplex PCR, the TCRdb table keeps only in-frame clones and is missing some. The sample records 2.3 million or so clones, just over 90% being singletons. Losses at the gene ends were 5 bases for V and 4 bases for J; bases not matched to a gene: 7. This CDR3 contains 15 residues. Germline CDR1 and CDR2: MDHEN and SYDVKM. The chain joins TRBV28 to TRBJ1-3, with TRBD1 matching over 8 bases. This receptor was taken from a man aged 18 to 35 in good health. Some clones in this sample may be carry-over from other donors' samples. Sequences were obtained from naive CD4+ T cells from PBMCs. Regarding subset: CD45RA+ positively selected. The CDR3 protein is CASSTTGAGGNTIYF. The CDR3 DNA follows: TGTGCCAGCAGTACGACAGGGGCGGGGGGAAACACCATATATTTT.